This T cell receptor (beta chain) was recovered during a study of CD8+CD57+ T cells in acquired aplastic anemia. General study findings and limits: In common between the patients and the controls were around 30 CD8+ CDR3 sequences.

The use of genomic DNA as template underpinned the TCR beta VDJ and CDR3 profiling. One entry per CDR3 protein, called by TCRdb with MiXCR from the reads. This sample has around 250,000 distinct CDR3 sequences, with approximately 57% found just once. The germline CDR1 and CDR2 sequences are SGHVS and FNYEAQ. The CDR3 runs to 13 residues. About this clonotype itself: Antigen specificity is unknown. At one end the junction does not follow the germline gene, possibly because of a read error.

The sequence was collected from a human donor with severe aplastic anemia or a healthy control (not recorded which). V usage is TRBV7-6 and J usage is TRBJ1-2; D is unclear. The sequenced material came from sorted CD4+, CD8+, or CD8+CD57+ T cells (not recorded which) from PBMCs. The CDR3 loop reads CASGLREYYGYTF. The CDR3 coding sequence is TGTGCCAGCGGCTTGCGGGAATACTATGGCTACACCTTC.